The present TCR beta chain was sequenced within a study of T cell changes during pregnancy in multiple sclerosis (dated by TCRdb to the late 2010s). As for the study more broadly: The study looked at changes in the T cell repertoire across pregnancy in women with multiple sclerosis.

This clone was found once. Its antigen is not yet known. It has no much larger one-base neighbor in the sample; base qualities were not kept. Reading the germline V gene (reference sequence) gives CDR1 WNHNN and CDR2 SYGVQD. Ends trimmed: V by 6 bases, J by 5 bases; bases unmatched to a gene: 8. Taken from cysteine to phenylalanine, the CDR3 has 15 residues. The sequence is cut down to CDR3 DNA, 45 bases in frame from base 1. The library relied on the immunoSEQ multiplex PCR assay. This immuneACCESS table, as held by TCRdb, lists in-frame sequences with V and J called but not all clones. Of the missing ones, under half trace to an unresolved V gene in checked studies; the others have no known cause. For this sample the table gives tens of thousands of clones, of which about 88% were detected only once. The ten biggest clones cover approximately 1.1% of the sample.

The sample here was CD4+ T cells from peripheral blood mononuclear cells, taken in the first trimester of pregnancy. The source is a female donor with multiple sclerosis, enrolled in a pregnancy study. The chain was built from TRBV10-1 and TRBJ2-5; TRBD1 matches 11 bases in the middle. The DNA sequence is given as TGCGCCAGCAGCGATGGGACAGGGGGTCGTGAGACCCAGTACTTC. This is translated as CASSDGTGGRETQYF.